The 26 T cell receptor beta chains listed next were all sequenced from one sample in a study of blood T cells in healthy people across ages. A sample-barcoded 5' primer and a J-beta primer mix were used in a second PCR of roughly 6 to 11 cycles. TCRdb reanalysed the 5' RACE reads using MiXCR and keeps one entry per CDR3 protein. The sample lists about 1.8 million distinct CDR3 sequences, approximately 50% occurring once. The material sequenced was blood. These receptors came from a woman aged 40 to 50 in good health.

The genes are TRBV27 and TRBJ2-7; no firm D call. Germline V gives CDR1 MNHEY, CDR2 SMNVEV (reference sequence). The CDR3 loop spans 12 amino acids. With 3 bases removed from V and 6 bases from J, the gap between germline ends came to 9 bases. The chain's CDR3 is CASSFLGFEQYF. In nucleotides, the CDR3 is TGTGCCAGCAGTTTTTTGGGGTTCGAGCAGTACTTC.

This clonotype occurred many times. The genes are TRBV29-1 and TRBJ2-7; the D is unclear. The V end lost 4 bases, the J end lost 4 bases, and 8 bases lay between the germline ends. The CDR3 loop spans 11 amino acids. Germline values: CDR1 SQVTM, CDR2 ANQGSEA. CDR3 sequence: CSVATGYEQYF. CDR3 nucleotide sequence: TGCAGCGTTGCAACCGGGTACGAGCAGTACTTC.

This chain joins TRBV6-5 and TRBJ2-7; tentatively, D is TRBD2 (5 bases). The CDR3 length is 14 residues. Germline CDR1 MNHEY, CDR2 SVGAGI. V was pared by 6 bases and J by 6 bases, with 18 bases between. The CDR3 DNA follows: TGTGCCAGCAGCCGTCTCGAGGGATCGGGCGAGCAGTACTTC. Its translation: CASSRLEGSGEQYF.

V and J are TRBV20-1 and TRBJ1-1; possible D gene TRBD1, 6 bases. Germline V gene data show CDR1 as DFQATT and CDR2 as SNEGSKA (reference sequence). This CDR3 contains 13 residues. Trimming cost V 6 bases and J 4 bases, with 15 bases left between them. CDR3 nucleotides: TGCAGTGCGGGAAGGGGGGGGACCACTGAAGCTTTCTTT. It yields the protein CSAGRGGTTEAFF.

Only a few counts were recorded for this clonotype. J is TRBJ1-5 and V is TRBV20-1; D is unresolved. V was cut by 6 bases and J by 1 base, with 13 bases left in between. The CDR3 totals 14 residues. Germline assignment: CDR1 DFQATT and CDR2 SNEGSKA (reference sequence). CDR3: CSAKRRGSNQPQHF. CDR3 in DNA: TGCAGTGCGAAGAGACGGGGAAGCAATCAGCCCCAGCATTTT.

CDR3 sequence: CASSYKTGTGGDEQFF. CDR3 nucleotides: TGCGCCAGCAGCTATAAAACCGGGACAGGGGGGGATGAGCAGTTCTTC. The rearrangement joins TRBV5-1 to TRBJ2-1, with TRBD1 matching 11 bases. This CDR3 has 16 residues. With 3 bases clipped from V and 8 bases from J, the junction kept 10 bases outside the gene matches. CDR1 and CDR2 from the germline V gene are SGHRS and YFSETQ.

CDR3 in amino acids: CASRRGQGAAGANVLTF. The DNA of the CDR3 is TGTGCCAGCAGACGGGGACAGGGGGCTGCAGGGGCCAACGTCCTGACTTTC. The chain couples TRBV28 to TRBJ2-6; 12 nucleotides match TRBD1. Germline trimming cut 6 bases from V and 4 bases from J; bases unmatched to any gene: 7. Germline V gene lookup returns CDR1 MDHEN and CDR2 SYDVKM. This CDR3 is 17 amino acids long. Full variable domain (rest looked up from reference TRBV28 and TRBJ2-6): DVKVTQSSRYLVKRTGEKVFLECVQDMDHENMFWYRQDPGLGLRLIYFSYDVKMKEKGDIPEGYSVSREKKERFSLILESASTNQTSMYLCASRRGQGAAGANVLTFGAGSRLTVL.

This sequence joins TRBV6-2 or TRBV6-3 and TRBJ1-5, with D possibly TRBD1 on 6 matching bases. V shed 8 bases and J shed 2 bases, with 22 bases lying between them. From germline, CDR1 is MNHEY and CDR2 SVGEGT. This CDR3 is 17 amino acids long. The CDR3 bases are TGTGCCAGCGCTGGGACACCGGGGGGAATAGGCAATCAGCCCCAGCATTTT. This encodes CASAGTPGGIGNQPQHF.

This chain links TRBV20-1 with TRBJ2-7, with a tentative D call TRBD1 (6 bases). In germline, CDR1 is DFQATT, CDR2 SNEGSKA (reference sequence). Trimming stripped 1 base from V and 5 bases from J, with 15 bases between. The CDR3 length is 14 residues. The CDR3 here is CSARGRQVPDEQYF. The CDR3 DNA is TGCAGTGCTAGAGGTAGACAGGTGCCTGACGAGCAGTACTTC.

This clonotype was counted only a few times. The V and J genes are TRBV27 and TRBJ2-3, with unresolved D. The germline V gene encodes CDR1 MNHEY and CDR2 SMNVEV (reference sequence). CDR3 length: 12 residues. Trimming took off 7 bases at V and 6 bases at J, with 11 bases between the two ends. The CDR3 region has the DNA TGTGCCAGCACTCTACTTGGGGATACGCAGTATTTT. Protein product: CASTLLGDTQYF.

This clonotype was picked up a small number of times. The V gene is TRBV12-3 or TRBV12-4, the J gene TRBJ2-1, with D maybe TRBD1 (5 bases). CDR3 size: 13 residues. Between the trimmed V and J ends, which lost 7 bases and 4 bases, there was a span of 11 bases. CDR3 protein: CASIGAIYNEQFF. The DNA of the CDR3 is TGTGCCAGCATAGGGGCCATTTACAATGAGCAGTTCTTC.

This clonotype was recorded a few times. This sequence joins TRBV7-2 and TRBJ2-2; weak D call: TRBD1 (6 bases). CDR1 is SGHTA and CDR2 is FQGNSA in the germline V gene. This CDR3 has 15 residues. V dropped 6 bases and J dropped 2 bases, with 13 bases sitting between them. Here the CDR3 reads CASSLSGTNTGELFF. The CDR3 region has the DNA TGTGCCAGCAGTTTATCGGGGACAAACACCGGGGAGCTGTTTTTT.

This clonotype was counted once. The rearrangement joins TRBV9 to TRBJ2-1; 9 positions agree with TRBD1. The CDR3 is made up of 17 amino acids. From germline, CDR1 is SGDLS and CDR2 YYNGEE. Trimming removed 0 bases from V and 5 bases from J; junction bases left unmatched: 9. CDR3 DNA: TGTGCCAGCAGCGTAGAAGGTGGTGGGACAGGGAACAATGAGCAGTTCTTC. Its protein is CASSVEGGGTGNNEQFF.

V is TRBV4-1 and J is TRBJ2-5, with D perhaps TRBD1 (6 bases). The germline CDR1 and CDR2 sequences are MGHRA and YSYEKL. V was cut by 1 base and J by 4 bases, with 19 bases left in between. This CDR3 spans 17 amino acids. Here the CDR3 reads CASSQVVEPGHRETQYF. The CDR3 bases are TGCGCCAGCAGCCAAGTTGTCGAGCCGGGACATAGAGAGACCCAGTACTTC.

V gene TRBV3-1 combines with J gene TRBJ1-2; D is uncertain. Germline V lookup: CDR1 LGHDT, CDR2 YNNKEL (reference sequence). The V end was cut by 4 bases, the J end by 4 bases, with 19 bases between. The CDR3 is 16 amino acids. CDR3 nucleotide sequence: TGTGCCAGCAGCCTACCGACCGGACTGCCCTTCTATGGCTACACCTTC. Translated, it gives CASSLPTGLPFYGYTF.

This clonotype has a handful of counts. This chain joins TRBV3-1 and TRBJ2-1, with D uncertain. CDR1 is LGHDT, CDR2 YNNKEL, per germline (reference sequence). V was clipped by 0 bases and J by 0 bases, with 6 bases between them. The CDR3 sequence is 15 residues long. The CDR3 sequence is CASSQEFRSYNEQFF. Here the CDR3 DNA reads TGTGCCAGCAGCCAAGAGTTCCGCTCCTACAATGAGCAGTTCTTC.

The chain's CDR3 is CASRGQGQNYGYTF. The CDR3 DNA reads TGTGCCAGCCGGGGACAGGGGCAAAACTATGGCTACACCTTC. The chain has TRBV25-1 and TRBJ1-2; 10 bases match TRBD1. The CDR3 runs to 14 residues. CDR1 is MGHDK, CDR2 SYGVNS, per germline. Trimming at V came to 8 bases and at J to 2 bases, leaving 5 bases not matched to a gene.

CDR3 DNA: TGCGCCAGCAGCTTGGAGGCAGTCTTAGGCAATGAGCAGTTCTTC. This gives the protein CASSLEAVLGNEQFF. This chain uses TRBV5-1 with TRBJ2-1; D uncertain. Germline V gene lookup returns CDR1 SGHRS and CDR2 YFSETQ. V gave up 0 bases and J gave up 6 bases, with 13 bases separating them. CDR3 length: 15 amino acids. The full variable domain, completed using reference TRBV5-1 and TRBJ2-1, is KAGVTQTPRYLIKTRGQQVTLSCSPISGHRSVSWYQQTPGQGLQFLFEYFSETQRNKGNFPGRFSGRQFSNSRSEMNVSTLELGDSALYLCASSLEAVLGNEQFFGPGTRLTVL.

V gene TRBV5-1 combines with J gene TRBJ1-2, with D possibly matching TRBD1 (5 bases). CDR3 length: 16 amino acids. V was clipped by 1 base and J by 0 bases, with 13 bases between them. Per germline, CDR1 SGHRS and CDR2 YFSETQ. CDR3: CASSLLGDGANYGYTF. CDR3 DNA: TGCGCCAGCAGCTTGTTAGGGGACGGAGCTAACTATGGCTACACCTTC.

This clonotype has just a few counts. V is TRBV7-2 and J is TRBJ2-4; D is tentatively TRBD1 or TRBD2 (5 bases each). V was shortened by 1 base and J by 4 bases, with 14 bases between the two germline ends. The V gene's germline CDR1 is SGHTA and CDR2 FQGNSA. This CDR3 has 16 amino acids. CDR3 nucleotides: TGTGCCAGCAGCTTAGGGGGCGAGCGGATTAAAAACATTCAGTACTTC. Its protein product is CASSLGGERIKNIQYF. Together with reference TRBV7-2 and TRBJ2-4, the CDR3 gives the full variable domain: GAGVSQSPSNKVTEKGKDVELRCDPISGHTALYWYRQSLGQGLEFLIYFQGNSAPDKSGLPSDRFSAERTGGSVSTLTIQRTQQEDSAVYLCASSLGGERIKNIQYFGAGTRLSVL.

The CDR3 loop reads CASSQVGGTSEQYF. The CDR3 DNA follows: TGTGCCAGCAGCCAAGTGGGGGGTACGAGCGAGCAGTACTTC. This chain joins TRBV3-1 and TRBJ2-7, with D maybe TRBD2 (6 bases). V lost 1 base to trimming and J lost 6 bases, with 13 bases between them. This CDR3 has 14 residues. The germline CDR1 and CDR2 sequences are LGHDT and YNNKEL (reference sequence).

The chain links TRBV20-1 to TRBJ2-3; D tentatively reads TRBD1 or TRBD2 (6 bases each). Germline V gene sequence: CDR1 DFQATT, CDR2 SNEGSKA (reference sequence). The CDR3 is 16 residues long. Trimming stripped 3 bases from V and 5 bases from J, with 21 bases between. CDR3 bases: TGCAGTGCTAGTTTAGGTGGGGGGCCCGTAAGAGATACGCAGTATTTT. Translated, it gives CSASLGGGPVRDTQYF.

This clonotype was seen a few times. This chain connects TRBV12-3 or TRBV12-4 to TRBJ2-3; D is perhaps TRBD2 (5 bases). V was pared by 9 bases and J by 4 bases, with 17 bases between. CDR3 length equals 14 residues. The CDR3 is CASGLAGVSDTQYF. The CDR3, as DNA: TGTGCCAGTGGCCTGGCCGGGGTGTCAGATACGCAGTATTTT.

This clonotype was counted only a few times. The gene calls are TRBV3-1 and TRBJ1-2, with 8 bases lining up with TRBD1. Germline CDR1 LGHDT, CDR2 YNNKEL (reference sequence). J was trimmed by 8 bases and V by 3 bases; bases with no gene match: 11. This CDR3 contains 15 residues. The chain's CDR3 is CASSQGLQGVGGYTF. CDR3 nucleotide sequence: TGTGCCAGCAGCCAGGGTCTACAGGGGGTAGGCGGCTACACCTTC.

This chain uses TRBV5-1 with TRBJ2-7; 7 bases are shared with TRBD2. CDR1 and CDR2 (germline): SGHRS, YFSETQ. The CDR3 sequence is 16 residues long. With 1 base clipped from V and 0 bases from J, the junction kept 7 bases outside the gene matches. The CDR3 here is CASSLHGGGASYEQYF. The CDR3 nucleotides are TGCGCCAGCAGCTTGCATGGGGGGGGAGCCTCCTACGAGCAGTACTTC.

This sequence joins TRBV4-3 and TRBJ1-1, with TRBD1 matching 9 bases. After removal of 6 bases from V and 4 bases from J, the junction contained 6 bases not matched to a gene. This CDR3 has 14 amino acids. Germline V CDR1 and CDR2: LGHNA, YSLEER. The CDR3: CASSPGQGITEAFF. In nucleotides, the CDR3 is TGCGCCAGCAGTCCCGGACAGGGGATCACTGAAGCTTTCTTT.